This T cell receptor beta chain came from a study of shared clonotypes between healthy human individuals. General study findings and limits: The naive CD4 repertoires of several donors were compared, and roughly 5% of clonotypes were shared.

The length of the CDR3 is 13 residues. The ends were cut back, 5 bases at V and 7 bases at J, with 12 bases in the middle. CDR1 LGHNA and CDR2 YSLEER come from the germline V gene. The assay was immunoSEQ multiplex PCR, and TCRdb's table has in-frame clones only and misses some. The repertoire holds approximately 2,000,000 clones, under 95% seen once, with approximately 0.39% in the top ten. Worth noting for this clone: What it binds is unknown.

This sequence was found in a man in his late teens or twenties in good health. Some clones in this sample may be carry-over from other donors' samples. The rearrangement uses TRBV4-3 and TRBJ2-1, with D hard to call. Sample: naive CD4+ T cells from PBMCs. Specified subset: CD45RA+ positively selected. The CDR3 here is CASSARPGNEQFF. The CDR3 DNA sequence: TGCGCCAGCAGCGCCCGACCTGGGAATGAGCAGTTCTTC.